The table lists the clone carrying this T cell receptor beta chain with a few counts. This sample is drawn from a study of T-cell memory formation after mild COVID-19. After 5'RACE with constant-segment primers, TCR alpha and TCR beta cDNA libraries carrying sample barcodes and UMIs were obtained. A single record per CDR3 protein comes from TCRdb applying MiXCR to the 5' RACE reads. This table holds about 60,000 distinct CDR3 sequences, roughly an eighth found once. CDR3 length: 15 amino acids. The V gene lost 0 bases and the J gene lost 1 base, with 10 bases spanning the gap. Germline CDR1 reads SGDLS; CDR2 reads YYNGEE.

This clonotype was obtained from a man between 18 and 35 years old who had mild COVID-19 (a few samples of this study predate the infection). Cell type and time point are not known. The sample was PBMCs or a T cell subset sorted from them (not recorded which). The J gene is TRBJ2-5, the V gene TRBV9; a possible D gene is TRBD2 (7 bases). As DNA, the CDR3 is TGTGCCAGCAGCGTAGCTGCGGGGGCCCAAGAGACCCAGTACTTC. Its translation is CASSVAAGAQETQYF.